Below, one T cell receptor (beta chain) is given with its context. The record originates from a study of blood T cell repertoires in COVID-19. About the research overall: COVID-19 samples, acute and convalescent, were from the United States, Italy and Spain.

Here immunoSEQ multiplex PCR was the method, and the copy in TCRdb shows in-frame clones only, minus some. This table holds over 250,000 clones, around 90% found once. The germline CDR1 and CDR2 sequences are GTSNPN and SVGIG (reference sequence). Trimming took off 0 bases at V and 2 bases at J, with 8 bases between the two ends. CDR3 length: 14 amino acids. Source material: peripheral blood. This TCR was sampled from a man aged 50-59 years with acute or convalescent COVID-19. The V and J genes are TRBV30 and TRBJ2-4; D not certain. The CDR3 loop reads CAWSVRGPKNIQYF. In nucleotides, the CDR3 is TGTGCCTGGAGTGTACGAGGTCCCAAAAACATTCAGTACTTC.